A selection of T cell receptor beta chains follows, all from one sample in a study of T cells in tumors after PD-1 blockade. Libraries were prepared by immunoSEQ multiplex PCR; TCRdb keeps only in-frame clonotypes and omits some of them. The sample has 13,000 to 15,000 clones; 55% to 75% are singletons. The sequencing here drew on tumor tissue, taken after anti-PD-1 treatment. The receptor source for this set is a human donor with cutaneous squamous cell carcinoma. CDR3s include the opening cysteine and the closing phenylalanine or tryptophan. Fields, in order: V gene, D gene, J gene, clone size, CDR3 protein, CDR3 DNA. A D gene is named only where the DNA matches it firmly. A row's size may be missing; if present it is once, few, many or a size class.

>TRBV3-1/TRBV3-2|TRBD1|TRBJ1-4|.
CASSYRDSNEKLFF
TGTGCCAGCAGCTACCGGGACAGTAATGAAAAACTGTTTTTT
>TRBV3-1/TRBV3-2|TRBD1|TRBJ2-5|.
CASSTRDRGSQETQYF
TGTGCCAGCAGCACCCGGGACAGGGGTTCCCAAGAGACCCAGTACTTC
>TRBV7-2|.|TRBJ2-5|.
CASSPQGPMVGAQYF
TGTGCCAGCAGCCCCCAAGGACCGATGGTTGGGGCCCAGTACTTC
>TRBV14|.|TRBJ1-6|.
CASSQVRSPLHF
TGTGCCAGCAGCCAAGTCCGCTCACCCCTCCACTTT
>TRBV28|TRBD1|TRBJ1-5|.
CASSLRTGSYSNQPQHF
TGTGCCAGCAGTTTAAGGACAGGGTCTTATAGCAATCAGCCCCAGCATTTT
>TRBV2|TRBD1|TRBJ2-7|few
CASSGSRDRGLNEQYF
TGTGCCAGCAGTGGGTCCCGGGACAGGGGGCTTAACGAGCAGTACTTC
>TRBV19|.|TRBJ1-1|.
CASRLGGVQNTEAFF
TGTGCCAGTAGGTTGGGTGGGGTACAGAACACTGAAGCTTTCTTT
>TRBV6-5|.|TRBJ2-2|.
CASKRSTGELFF
TGTGCCAGCAAAAGGAGCACCGGGGAGCTGTTTTTT
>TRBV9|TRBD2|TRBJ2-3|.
CASSLRTRRDTQYF
TGTGCCAGCAGCCTCCGGACTAGACGTGATACGCAGTATTTT
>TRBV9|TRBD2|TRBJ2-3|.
CASSVGGSGNTDTQYF
TGTGCCAGCAGCGTAGGCGGGAGTGGGAACACAGATACGCAGTATTTT
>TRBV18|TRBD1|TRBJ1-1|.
CASSSTGDTEAFF
TGTGCCAGCTCATCGACAGGGGACACTGAAGCTTTCTTT
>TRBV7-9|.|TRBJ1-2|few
CASSHAGNYGYTF
TGTGCCAGCAGCCACGCCGGGAACTATGGCTACACCTTC
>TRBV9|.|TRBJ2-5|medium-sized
CASSVSYREETQYF
TGTGCCAGCAGCGTATCCTACAGGGAAGAGACCCAGTACTTC
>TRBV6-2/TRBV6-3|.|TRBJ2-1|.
CASSSNEVLNEQFF
TGTGCCAGCAGTTCCAATGAGGTACTGAATGAGCAGTTCTTC
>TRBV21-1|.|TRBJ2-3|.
CASSGLAGGADTQYF
TGTGCCAGCAGTGGACTAGCGGGAGGTGCAGATACGCAGTATTTT
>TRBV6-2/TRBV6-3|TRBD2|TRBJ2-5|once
CASSYVGTSSETQYF
TGTGCCAGCAGTTACGTCGGGACTAGCTCGGAGACCCAGTACTTC
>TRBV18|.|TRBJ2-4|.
CASSLPLGKNIQYF
TGTGCCAGCTCGCTCCCGTTAGGCAAAAACATTCAGTACTTC
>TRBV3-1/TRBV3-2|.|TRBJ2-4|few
CASSQSDRRALAKNIQYF
TGTGCCAGCAGCCAAAGTGACAGGAGAGCGTTAGCCAAAAACATTCAGTACTTC
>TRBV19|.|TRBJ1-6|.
CASSSVQENNSPLHF
TGTGCCAGTAGTAGCGTGCAGGAGAATAATTCACCCCTCCACTTT
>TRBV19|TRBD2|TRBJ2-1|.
CASTESLAVINNEQFF
TGTGCCAGTACCGAATCCCTAGCGGTAATAAACAATGAGCAGTTCTTC